This entry features one TCR beta chain sequence. Its specificity is unknown. These data belong to a study of siplizumab effects on memory and regulatory T cells. Study-wide findings and caveats: Unstimulated naive T cells seemed to show more diversity than memory cells did, and they also seemed to be among the major contributors to the alloresponse. Some alloreactive sequences were traceable to unstimulated CD4+ memory cells, and siplizumab significantly reduced them. Solely a minor proportion of alloreactive clones could be assigned to unstimulated subsets.

Assay used: immunoSEQ multiplex PCR; TCRdb lists only in-frame clones, some missing. Counted here are some 100,000 clones, around 94% occurring once; the ten biggest clones make up approximately 0.58%. In germline, CDR1 is SGHAT, CDR2 FQNNGV. The CDR3 covers 12 residues. V lost 1 base and J lost 5, with 4 bases in between. V gene TRBV11-2 combines with J gene TRBJ2-3; D is uncertain. The receptor's source is a human donor in good health. The specimen sequenced was Tregs sorted from blood. The chain's CDR3 is CASSLVGDTQYF. CDR3 bases: TGTGCCAGCAGCTTAGTTGGAGATACGCAGTATTTT.